This T cell receptor beta chain was sequenced during a study of CD8 T cells in ankylosing spondylitis. Looked up from germline, CDR1 is MDHEN and CDR2 is SYDVKM. The CDR3 has 12 amino acids. V was pared by 7 bases and J by 6 bases, with 5 bases of the junction left unmatched. Construction of TCR beta libraries was performed using quantitative 5'-RACE with molecular barcodes. TCRdb independently ran MiXCR on the 5' RACE reads; one entry per CDR3 protein. Among more than 600,000 distinct CDR3 sequences listed, around 19% were seen once. As for this clonotype: Its cognate antigen is unknown.

Study conclusions and caveats: Ankylosing spondylitis blood appeared to be characterized by a TCR beta motif of eight highly homologous variants.

The chain couples TRBV28 to TRBJ1-2; 7 nucleotides align to TRBD1. The sample comprised blood, either unsorted or a sorted T cell fraction (not recorded which). This clonotype was sampled from a male donor with ankylosing spondylitis. The DNA for the CDR3 is TGTGCCAGCAACTCGGACAGGAATGGCTACACCTTC. Its translation: CASNSDRNGYTF.